The clone carrying this T cell receptor (beta chain) showed up just a few times. Its specificity is not known. The record originates from a study of human T cells and chemical hapten exposure. Across the whole study: Sensitizing treatment utilized 2% DPC over a roughly 2 cm by roughly 2 cm portion of upper inner arm skin. General study points: DPC sensitization produced no change in TCRs with frequency above 1 in 1000.

It was the library that attached unique molecular identifiers to individual cDNA molecules. TCRdb redid the calling of the RACE reads with MiXCR, one entry per CDR3 protein. The sample comprises around 110,000 distinct CDR3 sequences, about 12% of which are singletons, and over 1.1% rests with the top ten. CDR1 is LGHNA, CDR2 YNFKEQ, per germline. Between the trimmed V and J ends, which lost 5 bases and 5 bases, there was a span of 21 bases. CDR3 length: 17 residues. Documented time point: patch test 1, 2 weeks after DPC sensitization. Documented treatment: therapeutic diphenylcyclopropenone sensitization with weekly scalp DPC. Blood sampling preceded each patch test application.

The rearrangement links TRBV4-2 to TRBJ1-4; the D gene is possibly TRBD1 (5 bases). The sequence was obtained from a woman in her fifties or sixties with alopecia areata. Some clones in this sample may be carry-over from other donors' samples. Sequencing used whole blood, obtained in connection with sensitization to the hapten diphenylcyclopropenone (DPC). The CDR3: CASSKTTGARANEKLFF. CDR3 nucleotides: TGTGCCAGCAGCAAAACCACTGGCGCCAGGGCGAATGAAAAACTGTTTTTT.